This record looks at one TCR beta chain sequence and its context. Its target is not known. The sample originates from a study of T-cell memory formation after mild COVID-19. Looking at the study overall: Clusters of TCRs were largely donor specific. The study's findings and limits: Clones contracting day 15 to 85 were balanced CD4/CD8; later expanders leaned CD4+.

TCRdb independently ran MiXCR on the 5' RACE reads; one entry per CDR3 protein. The sample includes roughly 200,000 distinct CDR3 sequences, roughly 10% of them seen just once. Germline assignment: CDR1 MGHRA and CDR2 YSYEKL. V was cut by 2 bases and J by 0 bases, with 14 bases left in between. The CDR3 consists of 18 residues. The TCR comes from a man younger than 30 who had mild COVID-19 (a few samples of this study predate the infection). Cell type and time point are not known. The chain links TRBV4-1 to TRBJ1-6; D might be TRBD1 (5 bases). The sequencing sample was made of PBMCs or a T cell subset sorted from them (not recorded which). Here the CDR3 reads CASSQRDRLASYNSPLHF. The DNA for the CDR3 is TGCGCCAGCAGCCAAAGAGACAGACTTGCCTCCTATAATTCACCCCTCCACTTT.